This entry lists 12 T cell receptor beta chains sequenced from one sample in a study of brain T cells in children with intractable seizures. Time point denoted: blood from clinic visit 5 months post-surgery; TSC patient then seizure free. This table comes from immunoSEQ multiplex PCR, and its TCRdb copy is limited to in-frame clones, with some not included. The sample records hundreds of thousands of clones, over 90% being singletons. Sequenced here: peripheral blood, sampled roughly 5 months after surgery. These receptor sequences come from a boy under two years old with tuberous sclerosis and intractable seizures.

This clone appeared once. J is TRBJ2-1 and V is TRBV5-8, with unresolved D. V was shortened by 4 bases and J by 0 bases, with 11 bases between the two germline ends. Germline V gene data show CDR1 as SGHTS and CDR2 as YDEGEE. CDR3 length: 15 amino acids. This CDR3 reads CASSRDLSSYNEQFF. CDR3 coding DNA: TGTGCCAGCAGCCGCGACTTGAGCTCCTACAATGAGCAGTTCTTC.

The CDR3 loop reads CASRRQGSHEQYF. The CDR3 DNA reads as TGCGCCAGCAGGCGACAGGGCAGCCACGAGCAGTACTTC. V and J are TRBV10-2 and TRBJ2-7, with 7 bases fitting TRBD1. Per the germline V gene, CDR1 is WSHSY and CDR2 is SAAADI. The length of the CDR3 is 13 residues. The V and J ends lost 6 bases and 5 bases, in that order; junction bases with no gene match: 7.

This clone was picked up one time. This sequence joins TRBV29-1 and TRBJ2-7; D is ambiguous. V was pared by 1 base and J by 0 bases, with 7 bases between. The CDR3 covers 13 residues. The germline CDR1 and CDR2 sequences are SQVTM and ANQGSEA. CDR3 loop: CSVEGLSSYEQYF. The CDR3 DNA sequence: TGCAGCGTTGAAGGGCTGTCCTCCTACGAGCAGTACTTC.

The sample holds a few counts of this clone. This sequence joins TRBV24-1 and TRBJ1-2, with D possibly matching TRBD1 (5 bases). Germline CDR1 reads KGHDR; CDR2 reads SFDVKD. V lost 5 bases, J lost 7 bases, and 10 bases lay in between. The CDR3 length is 12 residues. The CDR3 coding sequence is TGTGCCACCAGTGCAGGGACGGGTGGCTACACCTTC. Translation: CATSAGTGGYTF.

The V call is TRBV7-9, the J call TRBJ1-1; tentatively, D is TRBD1 (5 bases). The germline V gene encodes CDR1 SEHNR and CDR2 FQNEAQ (reference sequence). The CDR3 has 14 amino acids. Trimming removed 2 bases at V and 4 bases at J, with 11 bases between. The CDR3 DNA reads TGTGCCAGCAGCTTAAAGGGACGGGGCACTGAAGCTTTCTTT. Its translation: CASSLKGRGTEAFF.

The genes are TRBV28 and TRBJ2-7; TRBD1 matches 8 bases. J was trimmed by 0 bases and V by 4 bases; bases with no gene match: 5. There are 15 residues in the CDR3. The V gene's germline CDR1 is MDHEN and CDR2 SYDVKM. CDR3 DNA: TGTGCCAGCAGTTATTACAGGGGGACCTCCTACGAGCAGTACTTC. It translates to CASSYYRGTSYEQYF.

This clone showed up just once. The chain links TRBV5-8 to TRBJ2-3; D gene ambiguous. V lost 4 bases, J lost 8 bases, and 11 bases lay in between. CDR1 and CDR2 (germline): SGHTS, YDEGEE. The CDR3 loop spans 12 amino acids. The CDR3 sequence is CASSPGWGTQYF. The CDR3 DNA follows: TGTGCCAGCAGCCCCGGGTGGGGTACGCAGTATTTT.

The chain combines TRBV4-2 with TRBJ2-2; the match to TRBD2 covers 8 bases. V shed 1 base and J 3 bases; nucleotides not matched to a gene: 4. The CDR3 has 16 amino acids. In germline, CDR1 is LGHNA, CDR2 YNFKEQ. CDR3 protein: CASSQARGGDTGELFF. DNA of the CDR3: TGTGCCAGCAGCCAAGCCCGGGGGGGCGACACCGGGGAGCTGTTTTTT.

The J gene is TRBJ2-7, the V gene TRBV7-8; D might be TRBD2 (5 bases). The V gene lost 5 bases and the J gene lost 1 base, with 18 bases spanning the gap. Germline assignment: CDR1 SGHVS and CDR2 FQNEAQ. This CDR3 is 16 amino acids long. The CDR3 DNA reads as TGTGCCAGCAGCCCCGAGCGGCTACGCCTTTCCTACGAGCAGTACTTC. Translated, it gives CASSPERLRLSYEQYF.

The chain combines TRBV27 with TRBJ2-1; D is unclear. Per the germline V gene, CDR1 is MNHEY and CDR2 is SMNVEV (reference sequence). Trimming left V 2 bases short and J 3 bases short, with 11 bases between. CDR3 length: 15 amino acids. This CDR3 reads CASSLGVRNYNEQFF. Written as DNA, the CDR3 is TGTGCCAGCAGTTTAGGGGTGCGAAACTACAATGAGCAGTTCTTC.

The chain joins TRBV5-1 to TRBJ1-2; a possible D gene is TRBD1 (6 bases). This CDR3 contains 13 residues. The V and J ends lost 4 bases and 6 bases respectively, with 13 bases between them. The V gene's germline CDR1 is SGHRS and CDR2 YFSETQ. The CDR3 loop is CASSPGQYHGYTF. The CDR3 DNA reads TGCGCCAGCAGCCCAGGACAGTACCATGGCTACACCTTC.

This chain uses TRBV5-6 with TRBJ2-7; D is ambiguous. CDR3 size: 12 residues. Germline CDR1 and CDR2: SGHDT and YYEEEE. V was trimmed by 4 bases and J by 4 bases, leaving 9 bases between them. As DNA, the CDR3 is TGTGCCAGCAGCCCCGGCGAATACGAGCAGTACTTC. This sequence encodes CASSPGEYEQYF.